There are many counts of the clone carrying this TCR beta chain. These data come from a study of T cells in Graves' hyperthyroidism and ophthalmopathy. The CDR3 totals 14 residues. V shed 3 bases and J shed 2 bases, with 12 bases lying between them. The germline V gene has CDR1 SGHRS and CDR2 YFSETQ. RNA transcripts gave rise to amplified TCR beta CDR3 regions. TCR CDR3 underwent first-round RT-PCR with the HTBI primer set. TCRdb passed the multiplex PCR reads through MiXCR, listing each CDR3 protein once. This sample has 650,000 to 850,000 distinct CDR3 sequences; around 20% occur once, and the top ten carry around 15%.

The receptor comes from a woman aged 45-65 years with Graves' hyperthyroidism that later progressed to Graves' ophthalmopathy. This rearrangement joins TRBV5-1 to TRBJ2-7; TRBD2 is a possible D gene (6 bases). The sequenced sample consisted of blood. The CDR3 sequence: CASSSAGLTYEQYF. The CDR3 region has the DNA TGCGCCAGCAGCTCAGCGGGCCTTACCTACGAGCAGTACTTC.